Detailed here is one T cell receptor beta chain. These data originate in a study of cytomegalovirus exposure and HLA in healthy donors. Use of 60 Vbeta and 13 Jbeta primers characterized the PCR. Measured with immunoSEQ multiplex PCR; TCRdb has only the in-frame clones, and not every one. The profile shows about 130,000 clones, roughly two thirds of them singletons. From germline, CDR1 is SQVTM and CDR2 ANQGSEA. Trimming shortened V by 2 bases and J by 3 bases, and 12 bases separated the two germline ends. The CDR3 has 14 amino acids. Sequencing was done on a sample of PBMCs. The receptor's source is a man aged 25-45 years in good health and CMV-seropositive. The chain combines TRBV29-1 with TRBJ2-3; D may be TRBD2 (6 bases). The CDR3 DNA reads as TGCAGCGTTGAATTGAAAGCGGGTACAGATACGCAGTATTTT. As protein: CSVELKAGTDTQYF.